This T cell receptor (beta chain) appears in the sequencing data of a study of T-cell memory formation after mild COVID-19. Turning to the study itself: TCR clustering was largely donor specific.

Regarding the study as a whole: Contracting CD4+ clones sat mainly in CM and EM; CD8+ in EMRA. Cross-reactive memory seemingly joined, as some responding clones were found in pre-infection memory. Contracting clones from day 15 to 85 showed balanced CD4/CD8; later expanders favored CD4+.

About this clonotype: Its matching antigen is unknown.

Each CDR3 protein gets one entry after TCRdb re-called the 5' RACE reads with MiXCR. The sample consists of nearly 110,000 distinct CDR3 sequences, about a sixth of them appearing once. The CDR3 is 17 amino acids. Losses at the gene ends were 0 bases for V and 4 bases for J; bases not matched to a gene: 4. The sequence came from an adult woman who had mild COVID-19 (a few samples of this study predate the infection). Cell type and time point are not known. The V call is TRBV12-3 or TRBV12-4, the J call TRBJ2-1, with 12 bases identical to TRBD2. Sample: PBMCs or a T cell subset sorted from them (not recorded which). The DNA of the CDR3 is TGTGCCAGCAGTTTAGCGCAGGGACTAGCGGGTTACAATGAGCAGTTCTTC. Its protein product is CASSLAQGLAGYNEQFF.